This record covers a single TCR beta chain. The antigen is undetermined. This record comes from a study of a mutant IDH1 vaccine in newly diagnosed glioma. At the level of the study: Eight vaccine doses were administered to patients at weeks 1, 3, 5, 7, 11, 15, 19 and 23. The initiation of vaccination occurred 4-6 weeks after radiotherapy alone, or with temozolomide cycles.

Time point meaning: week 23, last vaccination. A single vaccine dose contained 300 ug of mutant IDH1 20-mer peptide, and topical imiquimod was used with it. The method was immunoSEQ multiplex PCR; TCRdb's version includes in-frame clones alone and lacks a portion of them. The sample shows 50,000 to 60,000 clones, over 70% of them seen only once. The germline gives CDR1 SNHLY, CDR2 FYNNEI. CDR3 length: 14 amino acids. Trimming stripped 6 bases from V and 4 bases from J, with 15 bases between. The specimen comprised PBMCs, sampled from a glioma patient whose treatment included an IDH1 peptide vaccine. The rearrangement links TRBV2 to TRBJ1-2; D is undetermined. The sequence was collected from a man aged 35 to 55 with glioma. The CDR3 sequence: CASRATGPVYGYTF. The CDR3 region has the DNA TGTGCCAGCAGGGCTACCGGGCCAGTCTATGGCTACACCTTC.